This T cell receptor beta chain was sequenced during a study of OX40 agonist ivuxolimab in advanced cancers. Background on the study: Dosing consisted of intravenous ivuxolimab at 0.01 to 10 mg/kg every 2 weeks. Recorded diagnoses for dose-escalation patients were hepatocellular carcinoma, melanoma, renal cell or head and neck cancer.

Germline values: CDR1 SGHRS, CDR2 YFSETQ. V was clipped by 2 bases and J by 0 bases; unmatched bases: 5. This CDR3 has 15 residues. Any history of autoimmune disease or systemic immunosuppression disqualified patients. Generated by immunoSEQ multiplex PCR, the TCRdb table keeps only in-frame clones and is missing some. The data hold 77,000 or so clones, with roughly 89% observed a single time. The TCR comes from an adult with an advanced solid tumor such as melanoma, head and neck, liver or kidney cancer. The chain links TRBV5-1 to TRBJ2-7; 7 bases match TRBD2. The material was CD4+ or CD8+ T cells sorted from blood, obtained in a trial of the OX40 agonist ivuxolimab. The CDR3 spells CASSFGAGSSYEQYF. Here the CDR3 DNA reads TGCGCCAGCAGCTTCGGAGCGGGGAGCTCCTACGAGCAGTACTTC. Looking up the rest from reference TRBV5-1 and TRBJ2-7 gives the full variable domain: KAGVTQTPRYLIKTRGQQVTLSCSPISGHRSVSWYQQTPGQGLQFLFEYFSETQRNKGNFPGRFSGRQFSNSRSEMNVSTLELGDSALYLCASSFGAGSSYEQYFGPGTRLTVT.